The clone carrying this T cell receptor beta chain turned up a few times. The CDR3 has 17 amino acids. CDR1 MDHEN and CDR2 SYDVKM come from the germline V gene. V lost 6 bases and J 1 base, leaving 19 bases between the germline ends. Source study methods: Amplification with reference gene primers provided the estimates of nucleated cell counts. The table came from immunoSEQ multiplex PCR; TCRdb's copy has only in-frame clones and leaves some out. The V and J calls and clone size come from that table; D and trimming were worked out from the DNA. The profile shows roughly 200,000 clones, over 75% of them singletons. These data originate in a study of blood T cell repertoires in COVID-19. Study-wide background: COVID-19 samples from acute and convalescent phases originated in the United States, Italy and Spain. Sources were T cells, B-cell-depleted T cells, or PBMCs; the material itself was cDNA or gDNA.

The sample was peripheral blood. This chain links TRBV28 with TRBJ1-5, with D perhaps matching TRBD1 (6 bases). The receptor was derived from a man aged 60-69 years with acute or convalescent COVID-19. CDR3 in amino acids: CASSSPRGGASNQPQHF. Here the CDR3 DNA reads TGTGCCAGCAGCTCCCCCAGGGGAGGGGCGAGCAATCAGCCCCAGCATTTT.